These T cell receptor beta chains were read from a single sample in a study of T-cell reconstitution after alpha-beta-depleted transplantation in children. TCRdb re-analysed the PCR reads in MiXCR, keeping a single row per CDR3 protein. The sample consists of roughly 400,000 distinct CDR3 sequences, around two fifths of them appearing once. The specimen comprised PBMCs, sampled before TCRalphabeta/CD19-depleted stem cell transplant. The receptor source for this set is a girl aged 2 to 9 with aplastic anemia, due to receive a stem cell transplant. CDR3s leave out the opening cysteine and the closing phenylalanine or tryptophan.

>13|TRBJ2-5|TRBV4-1
ASSQESRGVETQY
>13|TRBJ2-7|TRBV20-1
SAQSLAGSVYEQY
>11|TRBJ2-7|TRBV7-2
ASSLVGGTEQY
>9|TRBJ2-7|TRBV20-1
SAAKTYEQY
>16|TRBJ2-5|TRBV25-1
ASSSGDRGPLPGETQY
>14|TRBJ2-3|TRBV10-2
ASSESWRGRTDTQY
>12|TRBJ2-1|TRBV5-1
ASSLTDFWNEQF
>10|TRBJ2-7|TRBV20-1
SARDYRYEQY
>10|TRBJ1-5|TRBV7-2
ASAGDNQPQH
>12|TRBJ2-5|TRBV29-1
SAQTGVDRETQY
>13|TRBJ2-5|TRBV20-1
SASRQGGLRETQY
>13|TRBJ1-2|TRBV20-1
SAPPQGATMSGYT
>9|TRBJ2-7|TRBV20-1
SAPDHREQY
>12|TRBJ1-2|TRBV7-2
ASSTGQGAYGYT
>15|TRBJ1-2|TRBV5-1
ASSFLIGTSRDYGYT
>12|TRBJ1-1|TRBV5-1
ASSKDRVNTEAF
>12|TRBJ1-1|TRBV6-1
ASTTGSPNTEAF
>12|TRBJ1-1|TRBV5-5
DSSLQFVETEAF
>12|TRBJ2-3|TRBV27
ASTKLSSTDTQY
>13|TRBJ2-6|TRBV6-2/TRBV6-3
ASSGQHSGANVLT
>11|TRBJ2-5|TRBV15
ATLGDTQETQY
>13|TRBJ2-1|TRBV13
ASSDTVEADNEQF
>12|TRBJ1-6|TRBV9
ASSVGGINSPLH
>13|TRBJ2-1|TRBV12-3/TRBV12-4
ASSFIAGAYNEQF
>12|TRBJ2-7|TRBV5-6
ASSSEATDGEQY
>11|TRBJ2-1|TRBV9
ASSVDLYNEQF
>15|TRBJ2-5|TRBV6-2/TRBV6-3
ASSYPESGGIWETQY
>13|TRBJ2-5|TRBV10-3
AISAPQGGQETQY
>11|TRBJ2-7|TRBV5-4
ASSLVNGHEQY
>9|TRBJ2-5|TRBV18
ASSYQETQY
>12|TRBJ2-2|TRBV2
ASSEAEVGGELF
>13|TRBJ2-2|TRBV20-1
SARTSGRDTGELF
>15|TRBJ2-5|TRBV11-2
ASSLGLGLARGKTQY
>13|TRBJ1-2|TRBV7-9
ASSSGQSPNYGYT
>12|TRBJ2-7|TRBV20-1
SASEQVTFYEQY
>14|TRBJ2-5|TRBV10-3
AISGRAATEIETQY
>12|TRBJ2-5|TRBV7-9
ASSPNRYQETQY
>15|TRBJ2-7|TRBV5-1
ASSLVLAGDFDYEQY
>11|TRBJ1-1|TRBV7-3
ASSHTPGTEAF
>10|TRBJ2-7|TRBV5-1
ASSPPTDEQY
>13|TRBJ2-4|TRBV11-1
ASSPGGGTPDIQY
>11|TRBJ2-4|TRBV5-1
ASSGTGENIQY
>10|TRBJ2-1|TRBV20-1
SAVGRAYEQF
>11|TRBJ2-5|TRBV6-2/TRBV6-3
ASSYSDDSTQY
>14|TRBJ1-4|TRBV15
ATSSGQGKGNEKLF
>10|TRBJ2-7|TRBV5-1
ASSLSSQEQY